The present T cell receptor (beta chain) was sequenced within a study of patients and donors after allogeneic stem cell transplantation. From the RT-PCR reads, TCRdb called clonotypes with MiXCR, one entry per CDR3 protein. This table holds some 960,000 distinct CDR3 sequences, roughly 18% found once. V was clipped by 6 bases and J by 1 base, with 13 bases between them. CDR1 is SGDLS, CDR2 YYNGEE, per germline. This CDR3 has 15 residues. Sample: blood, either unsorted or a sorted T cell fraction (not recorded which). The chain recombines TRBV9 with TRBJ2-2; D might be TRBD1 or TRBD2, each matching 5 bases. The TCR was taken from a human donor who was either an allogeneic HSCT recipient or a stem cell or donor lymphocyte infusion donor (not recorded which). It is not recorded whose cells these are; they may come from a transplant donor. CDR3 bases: TGTGCCAGCACTAGGGACCCGAGGAACACCGGGGAGCTGTTTTTT. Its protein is CASTRDPRNTGELFF.